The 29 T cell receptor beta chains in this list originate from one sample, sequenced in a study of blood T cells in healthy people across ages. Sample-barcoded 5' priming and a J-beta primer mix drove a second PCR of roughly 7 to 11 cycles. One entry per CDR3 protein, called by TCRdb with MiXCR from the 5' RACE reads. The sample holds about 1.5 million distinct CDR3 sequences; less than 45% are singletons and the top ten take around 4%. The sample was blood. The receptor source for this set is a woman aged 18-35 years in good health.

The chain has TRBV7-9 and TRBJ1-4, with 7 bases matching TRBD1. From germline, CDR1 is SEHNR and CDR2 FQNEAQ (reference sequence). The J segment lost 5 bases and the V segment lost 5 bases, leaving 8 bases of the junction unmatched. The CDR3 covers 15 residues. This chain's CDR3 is CASSTRLTGNEKLFF. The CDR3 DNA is TGTGCCAGCAGCACCAGATTGACAGGGAATGAAAAACTGTTTTTT.

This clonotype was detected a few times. CDR3 residues: CSAMADKNIQYF. As DNA, the CDR3 is TGCAGCGCGATGGCGGATAAAAACATTCAGTACTTC. The genes are TRBV29-1 and TRBJ2-4; no clear D gene. V was clipped by 7 bases and J by 4 bases, with 11 bases between them. CDR1 and CDR2 from the germline V gene are SQVTM and ANQGSEA. This CDR3 region has 12 residues.

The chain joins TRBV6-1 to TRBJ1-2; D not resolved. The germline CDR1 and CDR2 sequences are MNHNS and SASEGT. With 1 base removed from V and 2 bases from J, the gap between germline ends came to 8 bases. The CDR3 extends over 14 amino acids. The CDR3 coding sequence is TGTGCCAGCAGTGAAGAGGACGGGAACTATGGCTACACCTTC. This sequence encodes CASSEEDGNYGYTF.

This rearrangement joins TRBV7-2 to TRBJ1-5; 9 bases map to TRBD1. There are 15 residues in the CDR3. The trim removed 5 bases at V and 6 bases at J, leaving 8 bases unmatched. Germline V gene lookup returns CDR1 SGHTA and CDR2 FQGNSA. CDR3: CASSPLQGAGQPQHF. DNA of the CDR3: TGTGCCAGCAGCCCATTACAGGGGGCCGGTCAGCCCCAGCATTTT. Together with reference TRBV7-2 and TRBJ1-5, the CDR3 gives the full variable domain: GAGVSQSPSNKVTEKGKDVELRCDPISGHTALYWYRQSLGQGLEFLIYFQGNSAPDKSGLPSDRFSAERTGGSVSTLTIQRTQQEDSAVYLCASSPLQGAGQPQHFGDGTRLSIL.

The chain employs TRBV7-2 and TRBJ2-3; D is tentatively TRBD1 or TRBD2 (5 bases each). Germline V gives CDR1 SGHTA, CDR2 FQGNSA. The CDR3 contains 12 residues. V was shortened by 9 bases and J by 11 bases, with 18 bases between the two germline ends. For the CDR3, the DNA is TGTGCCAGTGGAAGTAGGGGACCCGAGCAGTATTTT. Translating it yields CASGSRGPEQYF.

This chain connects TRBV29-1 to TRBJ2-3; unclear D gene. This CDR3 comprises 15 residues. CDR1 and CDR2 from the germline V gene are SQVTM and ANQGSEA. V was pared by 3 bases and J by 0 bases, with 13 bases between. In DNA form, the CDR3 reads TGCAGCGTTGATTCGTGGAAATCTAGCACAGATACGCAGTATTTT. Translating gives CSVDSWKSSTDTQYF.

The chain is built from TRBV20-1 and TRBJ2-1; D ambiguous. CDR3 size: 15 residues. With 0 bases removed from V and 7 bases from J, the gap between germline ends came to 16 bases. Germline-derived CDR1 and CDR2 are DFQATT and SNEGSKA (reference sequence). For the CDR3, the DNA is TGCAGTGCTAGAGATCCCTACTGGAGTAGGAATGAGCAGTTCTTC. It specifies CSARDPYWSRNEQFF.

CDR3 sequence reads: CSARAETQYF. The DNA for the CDR3 is TGCAGTGCTAGGGCGGAGACCCAGTACTTC. The chain employs TRBV20-1 and TRBJ2-5, with unresolved D. This CDR3 contains 10 residues. V was cut by 3 bases and J by 5 bases, with 4 bases left in between. Germline V CDR1 and CDR2: DFQATT, SNEGSKA (reference sequence).

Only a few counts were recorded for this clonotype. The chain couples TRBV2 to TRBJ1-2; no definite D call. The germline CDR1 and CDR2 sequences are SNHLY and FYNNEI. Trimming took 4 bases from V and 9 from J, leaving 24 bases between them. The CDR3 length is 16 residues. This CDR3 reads CASSGKLRSTPGRYTF. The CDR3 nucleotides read TGTGCCAGCAGTGGAAAGTTAAGGTCAACCCCTGGACGCTACACCTTC.

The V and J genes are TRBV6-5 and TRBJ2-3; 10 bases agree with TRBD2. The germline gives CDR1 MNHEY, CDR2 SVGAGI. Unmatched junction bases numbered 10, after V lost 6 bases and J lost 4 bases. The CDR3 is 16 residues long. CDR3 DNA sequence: TGTGCCAGCAGACCGGCTAGCGGGAGTCCCCCAGATACGCAGTATTTT. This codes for CASRPASGSPPDTQYF.

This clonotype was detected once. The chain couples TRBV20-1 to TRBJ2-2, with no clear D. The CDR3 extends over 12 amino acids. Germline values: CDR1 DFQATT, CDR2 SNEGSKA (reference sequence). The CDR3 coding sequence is TGCAGCGCCCAGAAAGACACCGGGGAGCTGTTTTTT. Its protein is CSAQKDTGELFF.

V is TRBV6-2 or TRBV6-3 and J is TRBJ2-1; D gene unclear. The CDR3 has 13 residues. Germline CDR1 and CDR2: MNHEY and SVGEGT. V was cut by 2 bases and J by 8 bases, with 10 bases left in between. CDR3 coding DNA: TGTGCCAGCAGTTACGGCCCCGCCCATGAGCAGTTCTTC. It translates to CASSYGPAHEQFF.

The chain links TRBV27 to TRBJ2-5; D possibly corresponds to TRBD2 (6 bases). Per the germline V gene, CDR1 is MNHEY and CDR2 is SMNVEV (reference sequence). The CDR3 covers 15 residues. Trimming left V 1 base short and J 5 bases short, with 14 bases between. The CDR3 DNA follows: TGTGCCAGCAGTTTATTTCCAGGGAGGTTTGAGACCCAGTACTTC. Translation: CASSLFPGRFETQYF.

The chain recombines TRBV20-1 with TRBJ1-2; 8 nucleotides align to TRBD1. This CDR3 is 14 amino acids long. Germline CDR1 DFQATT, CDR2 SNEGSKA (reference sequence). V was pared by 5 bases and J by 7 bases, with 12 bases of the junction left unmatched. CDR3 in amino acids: CSAELRQGTSGYTF. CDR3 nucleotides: TGCAGTGCTGAATTACGACAGGGGACTAGTGGCTACACCTTC.

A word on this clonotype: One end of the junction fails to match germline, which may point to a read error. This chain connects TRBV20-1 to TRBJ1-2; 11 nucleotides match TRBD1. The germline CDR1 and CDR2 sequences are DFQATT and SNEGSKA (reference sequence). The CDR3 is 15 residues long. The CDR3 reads CSAGQGARGYYGYTF. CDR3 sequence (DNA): TGCAGTGCCGGACAGGGGGCCCGTGGCTACTATGGCTATACCTTC.

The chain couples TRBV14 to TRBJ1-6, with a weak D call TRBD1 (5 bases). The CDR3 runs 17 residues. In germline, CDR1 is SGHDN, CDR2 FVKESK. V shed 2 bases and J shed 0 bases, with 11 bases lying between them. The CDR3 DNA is TGTGCCAGCAGCCAACCGGGGCCGAGCTCCTATAATTCACCCCTCCACTTT. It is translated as CASSQPGPSSYNSPLHF.

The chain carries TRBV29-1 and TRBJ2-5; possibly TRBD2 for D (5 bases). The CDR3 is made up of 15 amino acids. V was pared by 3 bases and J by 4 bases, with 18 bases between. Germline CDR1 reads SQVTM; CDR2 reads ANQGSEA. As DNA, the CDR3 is TGCAGCGTTGAGGAGGAAGTCGGTCTCGGAGAGACCCAGTACTTC. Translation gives CSVEEEVGLGETQYF.

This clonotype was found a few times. Here the CDR3 DNA reads TGCGCCAGCAGCCTACAGACAGGGGGTAGCGGCTACACCTTC. The encoded protein is CASSLQTGGSGYTF. The rearrangement joins TRBV4-3 to TRBJ1-2; 9 bases map to TRBD1. CDR3 length equals 14 residues. Trimming took 4 bases from V and 8 from J; bases not matched to a gene: 8. From germline, CDR1 is LGHNA and CDR2 YSLEER.

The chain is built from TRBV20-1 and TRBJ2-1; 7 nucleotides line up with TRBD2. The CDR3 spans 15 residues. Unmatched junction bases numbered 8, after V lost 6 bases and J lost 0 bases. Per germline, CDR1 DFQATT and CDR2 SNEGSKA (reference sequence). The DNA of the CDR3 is TGCAGTGCCCCCCCCGGCGGGAGCTCCTACAATGAGCAGTTCTTC. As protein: CSAPPGGSSYNEQFF.

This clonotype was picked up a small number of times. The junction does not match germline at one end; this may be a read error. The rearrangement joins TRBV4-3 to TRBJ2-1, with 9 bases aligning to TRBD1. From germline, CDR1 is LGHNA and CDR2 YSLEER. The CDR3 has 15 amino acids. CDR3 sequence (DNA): TGCGTCAGCAGCCAAGACAGGGGGACCTACAATGAGCAGTTCTTC. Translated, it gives CVSSQDRGTYNEQFF.

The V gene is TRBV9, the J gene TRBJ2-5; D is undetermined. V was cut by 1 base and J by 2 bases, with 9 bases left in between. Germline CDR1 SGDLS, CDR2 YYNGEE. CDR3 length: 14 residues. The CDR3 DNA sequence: TGTGCCAGCAGCGTAAACTGGGGACAAGAGACCCAGTACTTC. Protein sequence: CASSVNWGQETQYF.

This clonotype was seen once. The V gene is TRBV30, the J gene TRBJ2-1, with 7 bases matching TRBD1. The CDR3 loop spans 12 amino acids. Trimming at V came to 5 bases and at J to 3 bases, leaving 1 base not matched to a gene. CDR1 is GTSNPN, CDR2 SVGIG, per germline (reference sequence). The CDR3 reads CAWRTGYNEQFF. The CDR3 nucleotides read TGTGCCTGGCGGACAGGCTACAATGAGCAGTTCTTC.

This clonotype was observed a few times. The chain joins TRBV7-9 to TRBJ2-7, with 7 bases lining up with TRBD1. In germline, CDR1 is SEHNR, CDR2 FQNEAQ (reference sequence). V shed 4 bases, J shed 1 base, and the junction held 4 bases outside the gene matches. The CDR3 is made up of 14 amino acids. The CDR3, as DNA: TGTGCCAGCAGCTCGACAGGGATATCCTACGAGCAGTACTTC. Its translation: CASSSTGISYEQYF.

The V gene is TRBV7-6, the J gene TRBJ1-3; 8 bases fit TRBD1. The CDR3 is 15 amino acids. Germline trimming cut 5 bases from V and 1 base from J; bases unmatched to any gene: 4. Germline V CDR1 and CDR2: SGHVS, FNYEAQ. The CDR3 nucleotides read TGTGCCAGCAGCACTCGACAGGGGTCTGGAAACACCATATATTTT. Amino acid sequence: CASSTRQGSGNTIYF.

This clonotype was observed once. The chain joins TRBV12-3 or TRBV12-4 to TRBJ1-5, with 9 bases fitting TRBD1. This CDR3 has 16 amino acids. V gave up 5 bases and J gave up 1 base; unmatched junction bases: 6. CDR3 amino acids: CASSIIQGASNQPQHF. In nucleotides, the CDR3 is TGTGCCAGCAGTATAATACAGGGGGCGAGCAATCAGCCCCAGCATTTT.

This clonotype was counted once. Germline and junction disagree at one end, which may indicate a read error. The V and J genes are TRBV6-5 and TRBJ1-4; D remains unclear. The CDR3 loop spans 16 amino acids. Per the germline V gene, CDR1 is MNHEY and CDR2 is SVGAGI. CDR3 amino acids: CASSFTLTAGNERLFF. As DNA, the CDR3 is TGTGCCAGCAGTTTCACCCTGACGGCGGGTAATGAAAGACTGTTTTTT.

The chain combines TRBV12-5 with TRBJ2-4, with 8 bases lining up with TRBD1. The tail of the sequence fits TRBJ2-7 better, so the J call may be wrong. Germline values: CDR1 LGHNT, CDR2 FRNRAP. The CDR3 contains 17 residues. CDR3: CASGLILTGAPVHEQYF. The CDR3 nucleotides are TGTGCTAGTGGTTTGATTCTGACAGGGGCGCCAGTCCACGAGCAGTACTTC.

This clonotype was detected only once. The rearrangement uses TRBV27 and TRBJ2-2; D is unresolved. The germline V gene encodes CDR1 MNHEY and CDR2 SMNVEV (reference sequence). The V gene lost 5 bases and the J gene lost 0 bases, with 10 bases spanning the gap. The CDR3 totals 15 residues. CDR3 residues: CASSLNYANTGELFF. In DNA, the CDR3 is TGTGCCAGCAGTCTAAACTACGCGAACACCGGGGAGCTGTTTTTT.

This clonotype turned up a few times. Written as DNA, the CDR3 is TGTGCCAGCAGCCAAGGCCCCCCGGAGACCCAGTACTTC. This gives the protein CASSQGPPETQYF. V and J are TRBV3-1 and TRBJ2-5; D remains unclear. V was cut by 1 base and J by 5 bases, with 8 bases left in between. CDR1 and CDR2 from the germline V gene are LGHDT and YNNKEL (reference sequence). The CDR3 totals 13 residues.